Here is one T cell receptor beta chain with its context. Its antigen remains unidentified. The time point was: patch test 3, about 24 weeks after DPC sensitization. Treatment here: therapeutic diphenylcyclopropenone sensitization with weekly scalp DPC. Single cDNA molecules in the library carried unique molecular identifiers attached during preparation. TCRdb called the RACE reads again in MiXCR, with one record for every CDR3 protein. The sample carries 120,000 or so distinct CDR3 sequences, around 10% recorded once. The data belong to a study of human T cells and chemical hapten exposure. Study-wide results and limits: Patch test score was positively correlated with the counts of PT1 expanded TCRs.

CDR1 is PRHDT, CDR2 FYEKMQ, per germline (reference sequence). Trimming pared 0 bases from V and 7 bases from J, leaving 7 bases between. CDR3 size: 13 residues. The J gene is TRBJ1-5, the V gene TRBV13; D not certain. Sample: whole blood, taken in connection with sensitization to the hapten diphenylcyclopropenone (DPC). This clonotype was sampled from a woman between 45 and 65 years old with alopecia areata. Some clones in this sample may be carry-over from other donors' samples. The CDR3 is CASSLGPRQPQHF. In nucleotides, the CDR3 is TGTGCCAGCAGCTTAGGCCCGCGGCAGCCCCAGCATTTT.